The source of this T cell receptor beta chain is a study of blood T cell repertoires in COVID-19. Study background: COVID-19 samples from acute and convalescent phases originated in the United States, Italy and Spain. Sample material is recorded as cDNA or gDNA derived from T cells, B-cell-depleted T cells, or PBMCs.

Generated by immunoSEQ multiplex PCR, the TCRdb table keeps only in-frame clones and is missing some. The sample shows about 290,000 clones, just over 85% of them seen only once. V shed 2 bases and J shed 1 base, with 8 bases lying between them. This CDR3 has 14 residues. Germline V gene lookup returns CDR1 MNHEY and CDR2 SVGAGI. The sequencing input was peripheral blood. This clonotype originated in a woman aged 25 to 39 with active or convalescent COVID-19. The chain carries TRBV6-5 and TRBJ1-2; unclear D gene. The CDR3 region has the DNA TGTGCCAGCAGTTACGGCCGAAATAACTATGGCTACACCTTC. Translating it yields CASSYGRNNYGYTF.